This T cell receptor (beta chain) is from a study of human T cells and chemical hapten exposure. Study findings and constraints: Alopecia in the donors means their immune response may deviate from healthy people's. Higher patch test scores went with higher counts of PT1 expanded TCRs.

The library labeled individual cDNA molecules by adding unique molecular identifiers to them. TCRdb analysed the RACE reads with MiXCR anew, one entry per CDR3 protein. Of roughly 30,000 distinct CDR3 sequences in the sample, 8.5% to 9.5% were seen once. The time point: patch test 2, 6 weeks after DPC sensitization. This sample's treatment: therapeutic diphenylcyclopropenone sensitization with weekly scalp DPC. This clonotype was detected ten times or more. The antigen remains undetermined. This clonotype was obtained from a man aged 30-40 years with alopecia areata. Some clones in this sample may be carry-over from other donors' samples. The sequencing here drew on whole blood, taken in connection with sensitization to the hapten diphenylcyclopropenone (DPC).

In nucleotides, the CDR3 is TGTGCCAGTAGTATAAGGGGTCGGACAGGGAGGACCTACGAGCAGTACTTC. Translated, it gives CASSIRGRTGRTYEQYF. The chain joins TRBV19 to TRBJ2-7; TRBD1 matches 8 bases. The ends lost 2 bases at V and 2 bases at J; junction bases unmatched: 11. There are 17 residues in the CDR3. Per germline, CDR1 LNHDA and CDR2 SQIVND (reference sequence). Full variable domain (rest looked up from reference TRBV19 and TRBJ2-7): DGGITQSPKYLFRKEGQNVTLSCEQNLNHDAMYWYRQDPGQGLRLIYYSQIVNDFQKGDIAEGYSVSREKKESFPLTVTSAQKNPTAFYLCASSIRGRTGRTYEQYFGPGTRLTVT.